The 27 T cell receptor beta chains reported below all come from one sample, sequenced in a study of T cells in Graves' hyperthyroidism and ophthalmopathy. Amplification yielded TCR beta CDR3 regions, with RNA transcripts as the source. RT-PCR in the first round (using the HTBI primer set) targeted the TCR CDR3. TCRdb re-called the multiplex PCR reads through MiXCR, storing one row per CDR3 protein. Among hundreds of thousands of distinct CDR3 sequences, roughly 15% were seen once, and the ten largest hold under 15%. Sequencing was performed on blood. Receptors were obtained from a woman aged 50 to 60 with Graves' ophthalmopathy.

In its sample, this clonotype was seen a few times. The rearrangement uses TRBV28 and TRBJ1-2, with a tentative D call TRBD1 (6 bases). Trimming cost V 9 bases and J 5 bases, with 16 bases left between them. The CDR3 totals 13 residues. Germline V gene sequence: CDR1 MDHEN, CDR2 SYDVKM. The CDR3 reads CASLPRGGYGYTF. The CDR3 region has the DNA TGTGCCAGTCTTCCCAGAGGGGGGTATGGCTACACCTTC.

The chain has TRBV20-1 and TRBJ2-3, with D tentatively TRBD2 (6 bases). The V and J ends lost 5 bases and 2 bases respectively, with 14 bases between them. CDR1 and CDR2 from the germline V gene are DFQATT and SNEGSKA (reference sequence). CDR3 length equals 14 residues. The CDR3 nucleotides read TGCAGTGCTCGGTTGGGCGGGACCACAGATACGCAGTATTTT. This gives the protein CSARLGGTTDTQYF.

This clonotype was seen repeatedly, ten times or more. This chain joins TRBV2 and TRBJ1-2; D is unresolved. The germline V gene encodes CDR1 SNHLY and CDR2 FYNNEI. The length of the CDR3 is 14 residues. V gave up 7 bases and J gave up 0 bases, with 12 bases separating them. This chain's CDR3 is CASTRTGANYGYTF. DNA of the CDR3: TGTGCCAGCACTAGGACGGGAGCTAACTATGGCTACACCTTC.

This clonotype was recorded only once. The genes are TRBV19 and TRBJ1-5, with unresolved D. The CDR3 contains 13 residues. V was shortened by 0 bases and J by 5 bases, with 5 bases between the two germline ends. In germline, CDR1 is LNHDA, CDR2 SQIVND (reference sequence). In DNA, the CDR3 is TGTGCCAGTAGTATAGATCCAGATCAGCCCCAGCATTTT. Translation: CASSIDPDQPQHF.

This clonotype was seen ten or more times. The chain couples TRBV6-2 or TRBV6-3 to TRBJ2-5; TRBD2 matches 9 bases. The V segment lost 0 bases and the J segment 4 bases; nucleotides outside the gene matches: 18. CDR1 and CDR2 (germline): MNHEY, SVGEGT. The CDR3 sequence is 20 residues long. The CDR3 nucleotides are TGTGCCAGCAGTTACTCGATGGGGTCCCTAGCGGGGAGTGATTTAGAGACCCAGTACTTC. Amino acid sequence: CASSYSMGSLAGSDLETQYF.

A few counts support this clonotype. The V gene is TRBV6-1, the J gene TRBJ2-1, with D perhaps matching TRBD1 (5 bases). From germline, CDR1 is MNHNS and CDR2 SASEGT. The CDR3 totals 15 residues. Trimming took 6 bases from V and 1 from J, leaving 13 bases between them. In DNA form, the CDR3 reads TGTGCCAGCAGGCCACAGGTTAAGTCCTACAATGAGCAGTTCTTC. Its translation: CASRPQVKSYNEQFF.

The rearrangement uses TRBV12-3 or TRBV12-4 and TRBJ2-5; 12 nucleotides match TRBD2. J was trimmed by 12 bases and V by 2 bases; bases with no gene match: 7. The CDR3 has 14 residues. The CDR3, as DNA: TGTGCCAGCAGTTTATGGCTAGCGGGAGGGCCGGAGTACTTC. It translates to CASSLWLAGGPEYF.

This sequence joins TRBV6-2 or TRBV6-3 and TRBJ1-1; a weak D match, TRBD1 (5 bases). Trimming cost V 1 base and J 4 bases, with 13 bases left between them. The CDR3 length is 15 residues. Germline CDR1 MNHEY, CDR2 SVGEGT. The chain's CDR3 is CASSYLGVSGTEAFF. DNA of the CDR3: TGTGCCAGCAGTTACTTGGGGGTTTCGGGCACTGAAGCTTTCTTT.

This clonotype occurred many times. The chain carries TRBV7-9 and TRBJ1-6; D gene uncertain. Germline CDR1 and CDR2: SEHNR and FQNEAQ (reference sequence). V was trimmed by 0 bases and J by 8 bases, leaving 11 bases between them. This CDR3 spans 15 amino acids. CDR3 protein: CASSLAEVRHSPLHF. The CDR3 DNA follows: TGTGCCAGCAGCTTAGCGGAAGTGCGGCATTCACCCCTCCACTTT.

The chain carries TRBV6-1 and TRBJ2-3; D is unclear. Germline lookup yields CDR1 MNHNS and CDR2 SASEGT. The CDR3 is made up of 10 amino acids. The germline V and J ends were trimmed by 6 bases and 11 bases, with 9 bases remaining between them. The CDR3 is CASRGTGQYF. The DNA for the CDR3 is TGTGCCAGCAGGGGAACGGGGCAGTATTTT.

This chain uses TRBV5-1 with TRBJ2-5; D might be TRBD2 (6 bases). CDR1 and CDR2 (germline): SGHRS, YFSETQ. This CDR3 has 15 residues. Trimming took 1 base from V and 3 from J, leaving 13 bases between them. The CDR3 nucleotides read TGCGCCAGCAGCTTGACCGGGAGAGAGGAAGAGACCCAGTACTTC. This encodes CASSLTGREEETQYF. Using reference TRBV5-1 and TRBJ2-5 for the parts outside the CDR3, the full variable domain is KAGVTQTPRYLIKTRGQQVTLSCSPISGHRSVSWYQQTPGQGLQFLFEYFSETQRNKGNFPGRFSGRQFSNSRSEMNVSTLELGDSALYLCASSLTGREEETQYFGPGTRLLVL.

This clonotype occurred many times. The J gene is TRBJ2-7, the V gene TRBV6-2 or TRBV6-3; possibly TRBD1 for D (6 bases). With 6 bases removed from V and 3 bases from J, the gap between germline ends came to 21 bases. The CDR3 consists of 16 residues. The V gene's germline CDR1 is MNHEY and CDR2 SVGEGT. The CDR3 DNA reads TGTGCCAGCAGAACTACAGGGTCTGGTCCATACTACGAGCAGTACTTC. Its protein product is CASRTTGSGPYYEQYF.

The table lists this clonotype with a few counts. The V call is TRBV18, the J call TRBJ1-3, with a possible D match to TRBD1 (5 bases). Trimming stripped 2 bases from V and 0 bases from J, with 17 bases between. In germline, CDR1 is KGHSH, CDR2 LQKENI. The CDR3 contains 18 residues. The CDR3 DNA is TGTGCCAGCTCACCAATGGGGGACCCTGGCCTCTCTGGAAACACCATATATTTT. The encoded protein is CASSPMGDPGLSGNTIYF.

About this clonotype: A much bigger clone sits one base away, suggesting this may be a read error. The CDR3 sequence is CASSFQGPRETQYF. The CDR3 DNA reads as TGTGCCAGCAGTTTTCAGGGGCCCCGGGAGACCCAGTACTTC. The chain is built from TRBV27 and TRBJ2-5; D is perhaps TRBD1 (6 bases). V lost 3 bases, J lost 5 bases, and 13 bases lay in between. Looked up from germline, CDR1 is MNHEY and CDR2 is SMNVEV (reference sequence). The CDR3 consists of 14 residues.

This clonotype was seen repeatedly, ten times or more. The chain carries TRBV27 and TRBJ2-7; 7 nucleotides align to TRBD1. Germline CDR1 MNHEY, CDR2 SMNVEV (reference sequence). This CDR3 has 14 residues. V lost 5 bases and J lost 5; bases outside the gene matches: 9. The CDR3 DNA reads TGTGCCAGCAGTACCCTCGACAGGGTCCACGAGCAGTACTTC. This codes for CASSTLDRVHEQYF.

This clonotype was found many times. The genes are TRBV3-1 and TRBJ1-2; 7 nucleotides align to TRBD1. Germline CDR1 is LGHDT and CDR2 is YNNKEL (reference sequence). The trim removed 2 bases at V and 8 bases at J, leaving 8 bases unmatched. This CDR3 contains 14 residues. Here the CDR3 DNA reads TGTGCCAGCAGCCAAATAGGAGGGGGCAGAGGCTACACCTTC. This gives the protein CASSQIGGGRGYTF.

A few counts support this clonotype. J is TRBJ2-7 and V is TRBV27; 7 positions match TRBD1. CDR3 size: 15 residues. Looked up from germline, CDR1 is MNHEY and CDR2 is SMNVEV (reference sequence). J was trimmed by 5 bases and V by 6 bases; bases with no gene match: 13. The CDR3 DNA reads as TGTGCCAGCAGGGCTCTCCGGGGACAGCTCCACGAGCAGTACTTC. Residues: CASRALRGQLHEQYF.

There are many counts of this clonotype. V gene TRBV28 combines with J gene TRBJ2-1; TRBD2 agrees at 10 bases. J lost 10 bases, V lost 5 bases, and 8 bases had no gene match. The length of the CDR3 is 14 residues. Germline values: CDR1 MDHEN, CDR2 SYDVKM. The CDR3 protein is CASSESGRAREQFF. The DNA of the CDR3 is TGTGCCAGCAGTGAAAGCGGGAGGGCCAGAGAGCAGTTCTTC.

This clonotype was detected a few times. V usage is TRBV6-5 and J usage is TRBJ2-1; TRBD1 is a possible D gene (6 bases). CDR1 is MNHEY, CDR2 SVGAGI, per germline. The ends were cut back, 0 bases at V and 10 bases at J, with 13 bases in the middle. This CDR3 contains 14 residues. CDR3 protein: CASSYSNAGVEQFF. The CDR3 DNA is TGTGCCAGCAGTTACTCGAACGCAGGGGTGGAGCAGTTCTTC.

This clonotype was seen at least ten times. The chain uses TRBV7-8 and TRBJ1-2; weak D call: TRBD1 (6 bases). This CDR3 has 14 amino acids. V was trimmed by 7 bases and J by 6 bases, leaving 18 bases between them. Germline CDR1 is SGHVS and CDR2 is FQNEAQ. The DNA for the CDR3 is TGTGCCAGCACCCCGACAGTCGGGGGCCATGGCTACACCTTC. It yields the protein CASTPTVGGHGYTF.

The rearrangement joins TRBV29-1 to TRBJ2-4; D gene ambiguous. CDR1 SQVTM and CDR2 ANQGSEA come from the germline V gene. V lost 7 bases and J 0 bases, leaving 16 bases between the germline ends. CDR3 length: 15 residues. The CDR3, as DNA: TGCAGCGCTTCAATGGGAACACTAGCCAAAAACATTCAGTACTTC. It yields the protein CSASMGTLAKNIQYF.

The DNA of the CDR3 is TGTGCCAGCAGCCAAGAGGGGATGAGTACGCAGTATTTT. The encoded protein is CASSQEGMSTQYF. The chain links TRBV4-2 to TRBJ2-3; D remains unclear. The CDR3 is 13 amino acids. V was shortened by 0 bases and J by 8 bases, with 9 bases between the two germline ends. The V gene's germline CDR1 is LGHNA and CDR2 YNFKEQ.

This chain connects TRBV12-3 or TRBV12-4 to TRBJ1-5; D not resolved. V gave up 6 bases and J gave up 5 bases, with 8 bases separating them. The CDR3 runs 12 residues. The CDR3 DNA reads TGTGCCAGCAGATCCCGGGATCAGCCCCAGCATTTT. Encoded protein: CASRSRDQPQHF.

This clonotype was seen ten or more times. The chain combines TRBV12-3 or TRBV12-4 with TRBJ1-2, with D unresolved. V was shortened by 3 bases and J by 4 bases, with 15 bases between the two germline ends. This CDR3 has 15 amino acids. CDR3 sequence (DNA): TGTGCCAGCAGTTTTGGGAGACGTGGACTCTATGGCTACACCTTC. The encoded protein is CASSFGRRGLYGYTF.

This clonotype showed up just a few times. V usage is TRBV19 and J usage is TRBJ1-1, with D hard to call. Trimming took off 5 bases at V and 7 bases at J, with 14 bases between the two ends. This CDR3 has 13 residues. CDR1 and CDR2 from the germline V gene are LNHDA and SQIVND (reference sequence). CDR3 sequence: CASSYPGGYEAFF. The CDR3 DNA follows: TGTGCCAGTAGTTACCCGGGCGGGTATGAAGCTTTCTTT.

This clonotype came up many times. The chain recombines TRBV11-3 with TRBJ2-3; 11 positions agree with TRBD2. Germline CDR1 SGHNT, CDR2 YENEEA. With 5 bases clipped from V and 2 bases from J, the junction kept 6 bases outside the gene matches. This CDR3 contains 16 residues. The CDR3 here is CASSPIAGGNTDTQYF. CDR3 bases: TGTGCCAGCAGCCCTATAGCGGGAGGGAACACAGATACGCAGTATTTT. Looking up the rest from reference TRBV11-3 and TRBJ2-3 gives the full variable domain: EAGVVQSPRYKIIEKKQPVAFWCNPISGHNTLYWYLQNLGQGPELLIRYENEEAVDDSQLPKDRFSAERLKGVDSTLKIQPAELGDSAVYLCASSPIAGGNTDTQYFGPGTRLTVL.

This clonotype came up many times. This rearrangement joins TRBV20-1 to TRBJ2-1; the match to TRBD2 covers 9 bases. Losses at the gene ends were 5 bases for V and 9 bases for J; bases not matched to a gene: 11. The germline V gene has CDR1 DFQATT and CDR2 SNEGSKA (reference sequence). The CDR3 length is 14 residues. The DNA for the CDR3 is TGCAGTGCTGAAAGCGGGAGGAGGGTAGCTGAGCAGTTCTTC. Translating gives CSAESGRRVAEQFF.